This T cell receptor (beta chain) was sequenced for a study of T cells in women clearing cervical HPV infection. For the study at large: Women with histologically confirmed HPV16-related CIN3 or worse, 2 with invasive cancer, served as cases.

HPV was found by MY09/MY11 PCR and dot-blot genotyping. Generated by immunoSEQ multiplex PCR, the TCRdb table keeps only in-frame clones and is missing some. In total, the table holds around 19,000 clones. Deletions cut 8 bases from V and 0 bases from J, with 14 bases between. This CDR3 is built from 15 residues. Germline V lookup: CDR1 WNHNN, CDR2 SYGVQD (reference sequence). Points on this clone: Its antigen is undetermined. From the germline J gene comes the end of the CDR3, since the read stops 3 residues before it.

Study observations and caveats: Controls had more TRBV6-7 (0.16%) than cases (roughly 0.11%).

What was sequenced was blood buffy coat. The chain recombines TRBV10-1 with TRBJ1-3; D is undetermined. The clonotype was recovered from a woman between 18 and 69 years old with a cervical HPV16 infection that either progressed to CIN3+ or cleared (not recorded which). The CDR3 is CASYTTHCSGNTIYF. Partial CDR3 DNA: TGCGCCAGCTATACCACTCATTGCTCTGGAAACACC.